Listed here are 16 T cell receptor beta chains from one sample, sequenced in a study of OX40 agonist ivuxolimab in advanced cancers. Produced via immunoSEQ multiplex PCR; TCRdb's table is partial and in-frame only. The sample consists of approximately 58,000 clones, roughly nine tenths of them appearing once. Sequences were derived from CD4+ or CD8+ T cells sorted from blood, sampled in a trial of the OX40 agonist ivuxolimab. The receptor set was obtained from an adult with an advanced solid tumor such as melanoma, head and neck, liver or kidney cancer.

The sample holds a few counts of this clone. The V call is TRBV7-3, the J call TRBJ2-3; no firm D call. V shed 2 bases and J shed 5 bases, with 17 bases lying between them. Germline values: CDR1 SGHTA, CDR2 FQGTGA. The CDR3 spans 16 residues. The chain's CDR3 is CASSLGPKGSGDTQYF. For the CDR3, the DNA is TGTGCCAGCAGCTTAGGCCCCAAGGGCTCCGGAGATACGCAGTATTTT.

The genes are TRBV6-5 and TRBJ1-1, with 7 bases fitting TRBD1. The junction had 5 bases not matched to a gene; V was cut back by 6 bases and J by 1 base. The length of the CDR3 is 14 residues. Germline loops: CDR1 MNHEY, CDR2 SVGAGI. This CDR3 is CASRPQGTNTEAFF. The CDR3, as DNA: TGTGCCAGCAGACCACAGGGGACGAACACTGAAGCTTTCTTT.

This chain uses TRBV28 with TRBJ1-2, with unresolved D. This CDR3 is built from 15 residues. The V end lost 7 bases, the J end lost 2 bases, and 17 bases lay between the germline ends. From germline, CDR1 is MDHEN and CDR2 SYDVKM. The CDR3 region has the DNA TGTGCCAGCACCTGGACCGGGGTGGTAAACTATGGCTACACCTTC. This gives the protein CASTWTGVVNYGYTF.

This rearrangement joins TRBV4-1 to TRBJ1-3, with D possibly matching TRBD1 (6 bases). CDR3 size: 15 residues. V lost 4 bases and J 0 bases, leaving 10 bases between the germline ends. Per the germline V gene, CDR1 is MGHRA and CDR2 is YSYEKL. The CDR3 bases are TGCGCCAGCAGCCCCACAGGGAGCTCTGGAAACACCATATATTTT. Translating gives CASSPTGSSGNTIYF.

The J gene is TRBJ2-2, the V gene TRBV9; no clear D gene. CDR1 and CDR2 (germline): SGDLS, YYNGEE. Trimming pared 0 bases from V and 4 bases from J, leaving 4 bases between. This CDR3 region has 13 residues. CDR3 DNA: TGTGCCAGCAGCGTAGGCCCCACCGGGGAGCTGTTTTTT. This translates into CASSVGPTGELFF.

The chain employs TRBV2 and TRBJ2-1, with 11 bases fitting TRBD2. CDR3 length: 13 amino acids. In germline, CDR1 is SNHLY, CDR2 FYNNEI. The ends lost 4 bases at V and 7 bases at J; junction bases unmatched: 0. The CDR3 region has the DNA TGTGCCAGCAGTGGACTAGCGGGAAATGAGCAGTTCTTC. Amino acids: CASSGLAGNEQFF.

V and J are TRBV4-1 and TRBJ1-5; D call uncertain. The V gene lost 1 base and the J gene lost 6 bases, with 7 bases spanning the gap. The CDR3 loop spans 13 amino acids. CDR1 and CDR2 (germline): MGHRA, YSYEKL. Written as DNA, the CDR3 is TGCGCCAGCAGCCAAGGGGGTTTTCAGCCCCAGCATTTT. Amino acids: CASSQGGFQPQHF.

This chain links TRBV14 with TRBJ1-2; D might be TRBD1 (5 bases). The CDR3 extends over 15 amino acids. The ends were cut back, 0 bases at V and 6 bases at J, with 14 bases in the middle. Looked up from germline, CDR1 is SGHDN and CDR2 is FVKESK. The DNA of the CDR3 is TGTGCCAGCAGCCAAGATCTGCAGGGCAACCATGGCTACACCTTC. Its protein product is CASSQDLQGNHGYTF.

This clone has a handful of counts. J is TRBJ2-1 and V is TRBV7-2; 10 nucleotides match TRBD2. The CDR3 extends over 16 amino acids. J lost 7 bases, V lost 4 bases, and 10 bases had no gene match. Germline CDR1 and CDR2: SGHTA and FQGNSA. CDR3 nucleotides: TGTGCCAGCAGCTCTCGAGGGACTAGCGTGGGGAATGAGCAGTTCTTC. This codes for CASSSRGTSVGNEQFF.

This CDR3 is CASSFSGTMTEAFF. CDR3 in DNA: TGTGCCAGCAGCTTCTCCGGGACAATGACTGAAGCTTTCTTT. The chain carries TRBV7-2 and TRBJ1-1; D might be TRBD1 (6 bases). Germline assignment: CDR1 SGHTA and CDR2 FQGNSA. Trimming took off 3 bases at V and 5 bases at J, with 13 bases between the two ends. There are 14 residues in the CDR3.

This chain links TRBV18 with TRBJ1-3; unclear D gene. CDR3 size: 11 residues. The V gene's germline CDR1 is KGHSH and CDR2 LQKENI. Trimming cost V 3 bases and J 7 bases, with 4 bases left between them. The CDR3 DNA reads as TGTGCCAGCTCACCGTCCAACACCATATATTTT. Its translation: CASSPSNTIYF.

This clone was observed a single time. The chain is built from TRBV4-1 and TRBJ1-5; D is unresolved. This CDR3 has 13 amino acids. CDR1 is MGHRA, CDR2 YSYEKL, per germline. The V and J ends lost 0 bases and 6 bases respectively, with 6 bases between them. Written as DNA, the CDR3 is TGCGCCAGCAGCCAAGATCTACGTCAGCCCCAGCATTTT. Translating it yields CASSQDLRQPQHF.

V usage is TRBV6-6 and J usage is TRBJ2-1, with D perhaps TRBD2 (6 bases). CDR1 and CDR2 from the germline V gene are MNHNY and SVGAGI (reference sequence). The CDR3 length is 16 residues. V lost 0 bases, J lost 0 bases, and 9 bases lay in between. CDR3 sequence reads: CASSYSETSSYNEQFF. CDR3 DNA sequence: TGTGCCAGCAGTTACTCGGAGACTAGCTCCTACAATGAGCAGTTCTTC.

This chain joins TRBV11-2 and TRBJ2-7, with TRBD2 matching over 9 bases. This CDR3 comprises 14 residues. Germline V gene lookup returns CDR1 SGHAT and CDR2 FQNNGV. V lost 7 bases and J lost 4; bases outside the gene matches: 8. The CDR3 nucleotides are TGTGCCAGCACCTTTAGCGGGAGAGAGTACGAGCAGTACTTC. Protein product: CASTFSGREYEQYF. Full variable domain (outside the CDR3, taken from reference TRBV11-2 and TRBJ2-7): EAGVAQSPRYKIIEKRQSVAFWCNPISGHATLYWYQQILGQGPKLLIQFQNNGVVDDSQLPKDRFSAERLKGVDSTLKIQPAKLEDSAVYLCASTFSGREYEQYFGPGTRLTVT.

The chain recombines TRBV28 with TRBJ1-5; D is perhaps TRBD1 (5 bases). The V end lost 3 bases, the J end lost 3 bases, and 9 bases lay between the germline ends. CDR3 length: 14 amino acids. Germline CDR1 reads MDHEN; CDR2 reads SYDVKM. As DNA, the CDR3 is TGTGCCAGCAGTTTGGGGCAGGACAATCAGCCCCAGCATTTT. Its translation is CASSLGQDNQPQHF.

The table lists this clone with a count of one. J is TRBJ2-7 and V is TRBV29-1, with 10 nucleotides matching TRBD1. V gave up 6 bases and J gave up 5 bases; unmatched junction bases: 4. This CDR3 region has 12 residues. The germline V gene encodes CDR1 SQVTM and CDR2 ANQGSEA. The CDR3 here is CSVPGTGDEQYF. Here the CDR3 DNA reads TGCAGCGTCCCCGGGACAGGGGACGAGCAGTACTTC.